This TCR beta chain was recorded in a study of T-cell reconstitution after alpha-beta-depleted transplantation in children. Unique molecular identifiers were incorporated during preparation of the TCRbeta library. MiXCR, run by TCRdb on the PCR reads, gives a single entry per CDR3 protein. The profile covers some 240,000 distinct CDR3 sequences, with more than 7.5% appearing a single time and about 5% taken by the ten largest. This clonotype has ten or more counts. Specimen: PBMCs from the stem cell graft donor, collected from the stem cell graft. This clonotype was obtained from a human donor who donated a stem cell graft to a child with SCID.

The CDR3 loop is CSGLRGGGALDTQYF. Here the CDR3 DNA reads TGCAGTGGCCTCCGGGGCGGGGGGGCTCTGGATACGCAGTATTTT. The chain couples TRBV20-1 to TRBJ2-3; 9 positions match TRBD2. The V segment lost 7 bases and the J segment 6 bases; nucleotides outside the gene matches: 14. Germline CDR1 reads DFQATT; CDR2 reads SNEGSKA (reference sequence). This CDR3 region has 15 residues.